This T cell receptor (beta chain) appears in the sequencing data of a study of PD-L1 blockade in urothelial cancer. Study-wide context: Of prior chemotherapy regimens, patients had received between 0 and 3.

Study observations and caveats: Blood TCR clonality below the median before treatment was a predictor of better survival.

A few counts support this clone. Antigen: not known. Repertoires were generated with immunoSEQ multiplex PCR, while TCRdb's copy carries only in-frame clones and drops some. The data show about 84,000 clones, 90% to 95% seen once. The CDR3 sequence is 16 residues long. Trimming left V 9 bases short and J 0 bases short, with 18 bases between. The germline V gene has CDR1 MDHEN and CDR2 SYDVKM. The sequencing here drew on PBMCs, taken around atezolizumab (anti-PD-L1) treatment. This rearrangement joins TRBV28 to TRBJ1-3, with a possible D match to TRBD1 (6 bases). The receptor was derived from a man aged 60-69 years with urothelial cancer. CDR3 sequence: CASQGGGRFSGNTIYF. CDR3 DNA sequence: TGTGCCAGTCAGGGTGGGGGCCGTTTCTCTGGAAACACCATATATTTT.